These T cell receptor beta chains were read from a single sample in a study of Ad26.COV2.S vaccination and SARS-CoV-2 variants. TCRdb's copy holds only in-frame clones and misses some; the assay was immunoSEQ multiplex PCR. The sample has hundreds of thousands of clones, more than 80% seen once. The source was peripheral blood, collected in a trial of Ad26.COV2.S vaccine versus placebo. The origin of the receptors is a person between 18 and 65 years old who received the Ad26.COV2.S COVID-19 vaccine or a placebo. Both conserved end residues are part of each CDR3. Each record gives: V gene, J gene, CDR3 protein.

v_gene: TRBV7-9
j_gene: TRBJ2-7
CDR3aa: CASSHPRDRGSYEQYF

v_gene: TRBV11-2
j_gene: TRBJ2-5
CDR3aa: CASSLGDIYQETQYF

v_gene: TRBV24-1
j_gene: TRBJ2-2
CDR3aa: CATSDPGLNTGELFF

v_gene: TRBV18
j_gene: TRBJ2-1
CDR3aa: CASSPPTSGGWNEQFF

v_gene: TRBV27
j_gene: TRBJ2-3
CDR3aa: CASSLRLAADTQYF

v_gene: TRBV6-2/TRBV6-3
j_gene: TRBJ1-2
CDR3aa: CASSYVRDGYTF

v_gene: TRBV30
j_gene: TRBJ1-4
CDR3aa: CAWSGSNEKLFF

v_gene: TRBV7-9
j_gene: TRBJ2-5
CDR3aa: CASSQNQETQYF

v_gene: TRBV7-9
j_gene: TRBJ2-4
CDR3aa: CASSMSGGAKNIQYF

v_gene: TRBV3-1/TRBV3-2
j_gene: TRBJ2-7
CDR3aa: CASTIAGSYEQYF

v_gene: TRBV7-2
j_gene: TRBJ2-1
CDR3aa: CASSLAIRDEQFF

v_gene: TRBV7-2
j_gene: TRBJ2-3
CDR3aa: CASSASIGTDTQYF

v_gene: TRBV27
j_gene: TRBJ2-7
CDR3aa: CASSFGTSGGAYEQYF

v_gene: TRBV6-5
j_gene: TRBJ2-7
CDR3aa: CASATQGPSYEQYF

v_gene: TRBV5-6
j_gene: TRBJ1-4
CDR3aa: CASSLETGGLEKLFF

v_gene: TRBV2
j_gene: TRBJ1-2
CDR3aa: CASRAGTVEYGYTF

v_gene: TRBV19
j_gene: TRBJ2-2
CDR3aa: CASKAPGLTGELFF

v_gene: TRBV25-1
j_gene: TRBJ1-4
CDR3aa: CASSKGQGGRTNEKLFF

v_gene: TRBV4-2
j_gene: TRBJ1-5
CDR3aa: CASSQDSGTGDQPQHF

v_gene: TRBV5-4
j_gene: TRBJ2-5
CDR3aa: CASSLAITRETQYF

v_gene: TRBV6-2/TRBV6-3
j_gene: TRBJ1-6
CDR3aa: CASSYEVRGGSPLHF

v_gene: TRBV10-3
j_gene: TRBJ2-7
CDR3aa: CAISESGGYEQYF